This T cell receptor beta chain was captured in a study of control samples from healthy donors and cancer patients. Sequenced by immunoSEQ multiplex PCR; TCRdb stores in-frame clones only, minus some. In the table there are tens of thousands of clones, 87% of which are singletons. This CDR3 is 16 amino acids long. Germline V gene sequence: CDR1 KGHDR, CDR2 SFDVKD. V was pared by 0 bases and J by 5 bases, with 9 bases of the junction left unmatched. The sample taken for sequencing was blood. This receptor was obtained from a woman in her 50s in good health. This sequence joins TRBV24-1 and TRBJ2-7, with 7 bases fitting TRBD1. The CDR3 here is CATSDLRSTGINEQYF. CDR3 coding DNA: TGTGCCACCAGTGATTTGCGGTCGACAGGGATCAACGAGCAGTACTTC.